This T cell receptor beta chain was sequenced in a study of shared clonotypes between healthy human individuals. Sequencing was performed with immunoSEQ multiplex PCR; in TCRdb, only in-frame clones are kept and a portion is missing. The sample shows under 600,000 clones, around 97% of them seen only once. Per germline, CDR1 SGHTA and CDR2 FQGNSA. This CDR3 spans 15 amino acids. Trimming removed 3 bases from V and 0 bases from J, with 8 bases in between. This chain links TRBV7-2 with TRBJ2-2; tentatively, D is TRBD2 (6 bases). The sample taken for sequencing was naive CD4+ T cells sorted from blood. Subset meaning: CD45RA+ positively selected. The TCR was taken from a woman aged 25 to 39 in good health. This CDR3 reads CASSLTSTNTGELFF. The CDR3 DNA reads as TGTGCCAGCAGCTTGACTAGTACGAACACCGGGGAGCTGTTTTTT.